What follows describes a single T cell receptor (beta chain). The V gene lost 3 bases and the J gene lost 7 bases, with 6 bases spanning the gap. The CDR3 length is 12 residues. Per the authors' pipeline: Cell counts per sample came from amplifying reference gene primers. Assay: immunoSEQ multiplex PCR; the TCRdb copy retains only in-frame clones and omits some. V and J calls and clone size come straight from that table; D and trimming were deduced from the DNA. The data contain about 82,000 clones, about 83% of them seen just once; the ten biggest clones take up around 15%. This entry comes from a study of blood T cell repertoires in COVID-19. Overall study context: Both acute and convalescent COVID-19 samples were obtained from the United States, Italy and Spain. Nucleic acid was either cDNA or gDNA, and it came from T cells, B-cell-depleted T cells, or PBMCs.

The chain employs TRBV12-3 or TRBV12-4 and TRBJ1-4; D remains unclear. Specimen: peripheral blood. This receptor was taken from a woman aged 55-69 years with acute or convalescent COVID-19. This CDR3 is CASSLRFEKLFF. The CDR3 DNA reads as TGTGCCAGCAGTTTGAGGTTTGAAAAACTGTTTTTT.